Presented here are 24 T cell receptor beta chains from one specimen sequenced in a study of blood T cell repertoires in COVID-19. TCRdb keeps only in-frame clones here, not all; method: immunoSEQ multiplex PCR. Of 300,000 to 400,000 clones listed, around 90% are singletons. The sample taken for sequencing was peripheral blood. These receptors came from a young woman with COVID-19, enrolled during active disease.

The J gene is TRBJ2-7, the V gene TRBV5-1; a weak D match, TRBD1 (7 bases). The V gene lost 0 bases and the J gene lost 4 bases, with 11 bases spanning the gap. Looked up from germline, CDR1 is SGHRS and CDR2 is YFSETQ. This CDR3 has 14 residues. The CDR3 region is CASSLASGGYEQYF. In nucleotides, the CDR3 is TGCGCCAGCAGCTTGGCTTCAGGGGGGTACGAGCAGTACTTC. Full variable domain (missing parts from reference TRBV5-1 and TRBJ2-7): KAGVTQTPRYLIKTRGQQVTLSCSPISGHRSVSWYQQTPGQGLQFLFEYFSETQRNKGNFPGRFSGRQFSNSRSEMNVSTLELGDSALYLCASSLASGGYEQYFGPGTRLTVT.

This sequence joins TRBV4-1 and TRBJ2-5, with D possibly being TRBD1 (5 bases). Germline values: CDR1 MGHRA, CDR2 YSYEKL. V was clipped by 4 bases and J by 5 bases, with 11 bases between them. The CDR3 contains 13 residues. CDR3 residues: CASSPAPGETQYF. The CDR3, as DNA: TGCGCCAGCAGCCCCGCACCAGGGGAGACCCAGTACTTC.

The chain links TRBV7-2 to TRBJ2-5; TRBD2 matches 8 bases. The germline V gene has CDR1 SGHTA and CDR2 FQGNSA. V was clipped by 0 bases and J by 9 bases; unmatched bases: 3. The CDR3 is 13 amino acids. The DNA of the CDR3 is TGTGCCAGCAGCTTAGCGCCGGGGGGGGCCCAGTACTTC. As protein: CASSLAPGGAQYF.

The rearrangement joins TRBV5-1 to TRBJ1-1; D remains ambiguous. V lost 3 bases to trimming and J lost 1 base, with 13 bases between them. Germline CDR1 is SGHRS and CDR2 is YFSETQ. This CDR3 contains 15 residues. DNA for the CDR3: TGCGCCAGCAGCTCAGCTGGAGGTCAGAACACTGAAGCTTTCTTT. As protein: CASSSAGGQNTEAFF.

The chain couples TRBV3-1 (or the pseudogene TRBV3-2) to TRBJ1-2, with TRBD1 matching over 9 bases. This CDR3 has 15 amino acids. CDR1 and CDR2 (germline): LGHDT, YNNKEL (reference sequence). The V and J ends lost 0 bases and 6 bases, in that order; junction bases with no gene match: 5. The CDR3 coding sequence is TGTGCCAGCAGCCAAGATAGGGGACAGGGACATGGCTACACCTTC. It codes for CASSQDRGQGHGYTF.

The chain joins TRBV12-3 or TRBV12-4 to TRBJ2-4; a weak D match, TRBD1 (5 bases). Trimming removed 6 bases at V and 8 bases at J, with 14 bases between. CDR3 length equals 13 residues. In DNA form, the CDR3 reads TGTGCCAGCAGCTCAGACAGCAGGTACATTCAGTACTTC. Translation gives CASSSDSRYIQYF.

The J gene is TRBJ1-1, the V gene TRBV7-9; 8 bases align to TRBD1. The germline gives CDR1 SEHNR, CDR2 FQNEAQ (reference sequence). The CDR3 extends over 14 amino acids. J gave up 2 bases and V 3 bases, and 2 bases lay outside the gene matches. For the CDR3, the DNA is TGTGCCAGCAGCTTCGGACAGGGAAACACTGAAGCTTTCTTT. Its translation is CASSFGQGNTEAFF. Looking up the rest from reference TRBV7-9 and TRBJ1-1 gives the full variable domain: DTGVSQNPRHKITKRGQNVTFRCDPISEHNRLYWYRQTLGQGPEFLTYFQNEAQLEKSRLLSDRFSAERPKGSFSTLEIQRTEQGDSAMYLCASSFGQGNTEAFFGQGTRLTVV.

V usage is TRBV21-1 and J usage is TRBJ2-1; the table's D gene call, TRBD1, was not cross checked with the DNA. TRBV21-1 is marked as a pseudogene. The CDR3 sequence is 14 residues long. CDR3 region: CAGGTGTLYNEQFF. The CDR3 DNA reads TGTGCCGGTGGGACAGGGACCCTCTACAATGAGCAGTTCTTC.

The V and J genes are TRBV7-7 and TRBJ2-1; 8 bases are a match to TRBD2. The germline V gene has CDR1 SSHAT and CDR2 FNYEAQ (reference sequence). The CDR3 spans 13 residues. Unmatched junction bases numbered 6, after V lost 5 bases and J lost 9 bases. As DNA, the CDR3 is TGTGCCAGCAGCCCCCGGACTAGCCCTGAGCAGTTCTTC. Translating gives CASSPRTSPEQFF.

This clone has only a few counts. The chain recombines TRBV7-9 with TRBJ1-1, with D uncertain. Between the trimmed V and J ends, which lost 2 bases and 2 bases, there was a span of 12 bases. This CDR3 has 15 residues. Germline V lookup: CDR1 SEHNR, CDR2 FQNEAQ (reference sequence). The CDR3 DNA follows: TGTGCCAGCAGCTTAATTGGACCGGGAAACACTGAAGCTTTCTTT. Its protein is CASSLIGPGNTEAFF.

This clone has only one observation. The same CDR3 can be traced to other DNA sequences in this sample. V usage is TRBV30 and J usage is TRBJ1-5, with D maybe TRBD1 (6 bases). The CDR3 length is 14 residues. V lost 0 bases and J lost 4, with 10 bases in between. Germline assignment: CDR1 GTSNPN and CDR2 SVGIG (reference sequence). The CDR3 DNA is TGTGCCTGGAGTGTATCAACAGGGAATCAGCCCCAGCATTTT. Translated, it gives CAWSVSTGNQPQHF.

The gene calls are TRBV3-1 (or the pseudogene TRBV3-2) and TRBJ2-1, with D possibly matching TRBD2 (5 bases). This CDR3 comprises 15 residues. V was trimmed by 4 bases and J by 0 bases, leaving 10 bases between them. Germline values: CDR1 LGHDT, CDR2 YNNKEL (reference sequence). The DNA for the CDR3 is TGTGCCAGCAGCCGGGCTGGGAGCTCCTACAATGAGCAGTTCTTC. It specifies CASSRAGSSYNEQFF.

A note on this clone: This sample also contains other DNA sequences that code for the same CDR3. V usage is TRBV7-3 and J usage is TRBJ1-1; TRBD1 matches at 7 bases. CDR3 size: 13 residues. V lost 5 bases, J lost 3 bases, and 3 bases stayed unmatched. Looked up from germline, CDR1 is SGHTA and CDR2 is FQGTGA. The DNA for the CDR3 is TGTGCCAGCAGCATCACAGGGGACACTGAAGCTTTCTTT. Translated: CASSITGDTEAFF.

V gene TRBV11-2 combines with J gene TRBJ1-1, with D unclear. The germline gives CDR1 SGHAT, CDR2 FQNNGV. V dropped 1 base and J dropped 4 bases, with 10 bases sitting between them. CDR3 size: 14 residues. CDR3 sequence (DNA): TGTGCCAGCAGCTTAGTCGGGGTTCGCACTGAAGCTTTCTTT. It specifies CASSLVGVRTEAFF.

In the case of this clone: Distinct nucleotide sequences in the sample also encode this CDR3. V and J are TRBV29-1 and TRBJ1-2; D gene uncertain. CDR1 and CDR2 (germline): SQVTM, ANQGSEA. The CDR3 spans 11 residues. Trimming shortened V by 1 base and J by 7 bases, and 7 bases separated the two germline ends. CDR3 nucleotides: TGCAGCGTTGAAGGAGGAGGTGGCTACACCTTC. As protein: CSVEGGGGYTF. Supplemented by reference TRBV29-1 and TRBJ1-2, the full variable domain reads SAVISQKPSRDICQRGTSLTIQCQVDSQVTMMFWYRQQPGQSLTLIATANQGSEATYESGFVIDKFPISRPNLTFSTLTVSNMSPEDSSIYLCSVEGGGGYTFGSGTRLTVV.

This sequence joins TRBV7-9 and TRBJ1-5; TRBD1 aligns across 9 bases. The germline V gene has CDR1 SEHNR and CDR2 FQNEAQ (reference sequence). The CDR3 runs 18 residues. The V segment lost 4 bases and the J segment 1 base; nucleotides outside the gene matches: 11. CDR3 sequence: CASSSPPQDRGSNQPQHF. CDR3 DNA sequence: TGTGCCAGCAGCTCACCTCCCCAGGACAGGGGAAGCAATCAGCCCCAGCATTTT.

J is TRBJ2-2 and V is TRBV7-3; 8 positions match TRBD2. The CDR3 extends over 14 amino acids. In germline, CDR1 is SGHTA, CDR2 FQGTGA. J gave up 6 bases and V 5 bases, and 5 bases lay outside the gene matches. As DNA, the CDR3 is TGTGCCAGCAGCCCCGGACTAGCCTCCGGGGAGCTGTTTTTT. Translating gives CASSPGLASGELFF.

This sequence joins TRBV7-7 and TRBJ2-5, with TRBD1 matching 12 bases. CDR1 and CDR2 (germline): SSHAT, FNYEAQ (reference sequence). The V and J ends lost 5 bases and 3 bases, in that order; junction bases with no gene match: 4. The CDR3 is 15 residues long. The CDR3 DNA reads TGTGCCAGCAGCCCGGGACAGGGGGCGAAAGAGACCCAGTACTTC. Translated: CASSPGQGAKETQYF.

J is TRBJ2-3 and V is TRBV7-8, with 10 bases that match TRBD2. V lost 5 bases and J lost 1; bases outside the gene matches: 6. The CDR3 sequence is 16 residues long. Germline V CDR1 and CDR2: SGHVS, FQNEAQ. The CDR3 loop reads CASSPRTSGGTDTQYF. CDR3 nucleotides: TGTGCCAGCAGCCCTCGGACTAGCGGAGGCACAGATACGCAGTATTTT.

The rearrangement joins TRBV7-7 to TRBJ1-6; TRBD1 matches 7 bases. The CDR3 sequence is 14 residues long. J lost 8 bases, V lost 5 bases, and 6 bases had no gene match. Germline-derived CDR1 and CDR2 are SSHAT and FNYEAQ (reference sequence). The CDR3 DNA sequence: TGTGCCAGCAGCCCAGGGGGGTTCGATTCACCCCTCCACTTT. Translation gives CASSPGGFDSPLHF.

CDR3 amino acids: CSVGFGARQTYEQYF. The DNA of the CDR3 is TGCAGCGTTGGGTTCGGCGCCCGACAAACCTACGAGCAGTACTTC. V and J are TRBV29-1 and TRBJ2-7, with D uncertain. Trimming removed 4 bases at V and 2 bases at J, with 18 bases between. From germline, CDR1 is SQVTM and CDR2 ANQGSEA. This CDR3 is 15 amino acids long.

The gene calls are TRBV19 and TRBJ2-3; a possible D gene is TRBD1 (6 bases). Per the germline V gene, CDR1 is LNHDA and CDR2 is SQIVND (reference sequence). The CDR3 is made up of 16 amino acids. Trimming shortened V by 1 base and J by 3 bases, and 14 bases separated the two germline ends. DNA for the CDR3: TGTGCCAGTAGTATAGCCGGGACAAGGAGAACAGATACGCAGTATTTT. Translated: CASSIAGTRRTDTQYF.

This clone has a single count. The chain recombines TRBV29-1 with TRBJ2-1; 9 bases map to TRBD2. With V trimmed by 7 bases and J by 9 bases, 16 bases remained unmatched. This CDR3 has 15 residues. Germline CDR1 and CDR2: SQVTM and ANQGSEA. The CDR3 loop is CSATLTGTSSSEQFF. Here the CDR3 DNA reads TGCAGCGCCACACTGACCGGGACTAGCAGCAGTGAGCAGTTCTTC.

V is TRBV19 and J is TRBJ2-1, with 13 nucleotides matching TRBD2. The CDR3 length is 15 residues. Per germline, CDR1 LNHDA and CDR2 SQIVND (reference sequence). The J segment lost 9 bases and the V segment lost 5 bases, leaving 7 bases of the junction unmatched. CDR3 sequence: CASSWTSGSGGEQFF. The CDR3 DNA reads as TGTGCCAGTAGTTGGACTAGCGGGAGTGGAGGTGAGCAGTTCTTC.